These 22 T cell receptor beta chains share one sample of origin, sequenced in a study of blood T cell repertoires in COVID-19. Sequenced by immunoSEQ multiplex PCR; TCRdb stores in-frame clones only, minus some. The sample holds 200,000 to 250,000 clones, approximately 90% seen once. Material for sequencing was peripheral blood. Receptors originate from a woman aged 18-29 years who had recovered from COVID-19.

The rearrangement uses TRBV6-5 and TRBJ1-2; 9 bases map to TRBD1. This CDR3 region has 14 residues. CDR1 MNHEY and CDR2 SVGAGI come from the germline V gene. J was trimmed by 4 bases and V by 6 bases; bases with no gene match: 6. The CDR3, as DNA: TGTGCCAGCAGGAGTCTGACAGGGGGCTATGGCTACACCTTC. Amino acid sequence: CASRSLTGGYGYTF.

The V gene is TRBV19, the J gene TRBJ1-3; no firm D call. The length of the CDR3 is 14 residues. The germline V gene encodes CDR1 LNHDA and CDR2 SQIVND (reference sequence). Trimming shortened V by 3 bases and J by 3 bases, and 9 bases separated the two germline ends. The chain's CDR3 is CASSIYLLGNTIYF. The CDR3 DNA is TGTGCCAGTAGTATCTATTTGCTTGGAAACACCATATATTTT.

V is TRBV7-9 and J is TRBJ2-7, with D uncertain. Germline V lookup: CDR1 SEHNR, CDR2 FQNEAQ (reference sequence). Trimming removed 5 bases from V and 2 bases from J, with 7 bases in between. This CDR3 comprises 12 residues. CDR3 region: CASSPVPYEQYF. The CDR3 coding sequence is TGTGCCAGCAGCCCGGTTCCCTACGAGCAGTACTTC.

The chain couples TRBV4-3 to TRBJ2-2; D is possibly TRBD1 (6 bases). The V and J ends lost 2 bases and 5 bases respectively, with 15 bases between them. Looked up from germline, CDR1 is LGHNA and CDR2 is YSLEER. This CDR3 spans 16 amino acids. The CDR3 DNA sequence: TGCGCCAGCAGCCAAATCACAGGGTTAGAAACCGGGGAGCTGTTTTTT. Protein: CASSQITGLETGELFF.

The chain uses TRBV27 and TRBJ2-7, with D tentatively TRBD1 (5 bases). V lost 3 bases, J lost 0 bases, and 6 bases lay in between. The CDR3 is 13 amino acids. Germline CDR1 is MNHEY and CDR2 is SMNVEV (reference sequence). The CDR3 sequence: CASSLQGSYEQYF. The CDR3 bases are TGTGCCAGCAGTTTGCAGGGCTCCTACGAGCAGTACTTC.

This chain links TRBV11-3 with TRBJ2-7, with 8 bases lining up with TRBD1. V gave up 3 bases and J gave up 6 bases; unmatched junction bases: 1. The CDR3 is 12 residues long. Germline CDR1 SGHNT, CDR2 YENEEA. The CDR3 protein is CASSFTGGEQYF. The CDR3 DNA follows: TGTGCCAGCAGCTTTACAGGGGGCGAGCAGTACTTC.

This clone showed up just once. This chain links TRBV5-1 with TRBJ1-2; tentatively, D is TRBD1 (5 bases). V was clipped by 0 bases and J by 2 bases, with 8 bases between them. Germline CDR1 and CDR2: SGHRS and YFSETQ. The length of the CDR3 is 14 residues. CDR3 sequence reads: CASSLVGGNYGYTF. The CDR3 DNA reads TGCGCCAGCAGCTTGGTTGGGGGGAACTATGGCTACACCTTC.

The chain has TRBV11-2 and TRBJ2-3; perhaps TRBD1 as D (6 bases). The CDR3 extends over 18 amino acids. Between the trimmed V and J ends, which lost 3 bases and 5 bases, there was a span of 24 bases. Germline V gene data show CDR1 as SGHAT and CDR2 as FQNNGV. The DNA of the CDR3 is TGTGCCAGCAGCTTTACCCTAGTGACAGGTGGCCGTTTAGATACGCAGTATTTT. Residues: CASSFTLVTGGRLDTQYF.

V is TRBV10-3 and J is TRBJ2-1, with D possibly TRBD1 on 6 matching bases. Germline CDR1 and CDR2: ENHRY and SYGVKD. V was clipped by 3 bases and J by 6 bases, with 15 bases between them. The CDR3 length is 15 residues. In DNA, the CDR3 is TGTGCCATCAGTGACACAGGGATGTTCAGCAATGAGCAGTTCTTC. This translates into CAISDTGMFSNEQFF.

The chain couples TRBV5-1 to TRBJ1-1; D call uncertain. This CDR3 spans 14 amino acids. The V gene lost 4 bases and the J gene lost 4 bases, with 14 bases spanning the gap. In germline, CDR1 is SGHRS, CDR2 YFSETQ. The CDR3 DNA reads TGCGCCAGCAGCCTGGTCGTCGCGGGCACTGAAGCTTTCTTT. Protein: CASSLVVAGTEAFF.

In this sample, this clone turned up once. V and J are TRBV30 and TRBJ1-2, with D possibly matching TRBD1 (6 bases). There are 13 residues in the CDR3. Germline V gene lookup returns CDR1 GTSNPN and CDR2 SVGIG (reference sequence). V was clipped by 4 bases and J by 7 bases, with 16 bases between them. CDR3 in DNA: TGTGCCTGGACAGACAGGAGGAGTGCTGGCTACACCTTC. This translates into CAWTDRRSAGYTF.

As to this clone: This CDR3 is also generated by other DNA sequences in the sample. The chain couples TRBV6-2 or TRBV6-3 to TRBJ2-1; D ambiguous. With 2 bases removed from V and 6 bases from J, the gap between germline ends came to 5 bases. Germline CDR1 and CDR2: MNHEY and SVGEGT. This CDR3 has 12 residues. As DNA, the CDR3 is TGTGCCAGCAGTTACGTGGCCAATGAGCAGTTCTTC. Its translation is CASSYVANEQFF.

For the CDR3, the DNA is TGTGCCACCAGTGATCCGGGACAAAACACCGGGGAGCTGTTTTTT. This translates into CATSDPGQNTGELFF. The gene calls are TRBV24-1 and TRBJ2-2; D might be TRBD1 (6 bases). The CDR3 is made up of 15 amino acids. Between the trimmed V and J ends, which lost 3 bases and 2 bases, there was a span of 9 bases. In germline, CDR1 is KGHDR, CDR2 SFDVKD.

Only a few counts were recorded for this clone. This CDR3 is CASSQEKGRAGTIEAFF. The CDR3, as DNA: TGCGCCAGCAGCCAAGAAAAGGGAAGGGCAGGGACTATTGAAGCTTTCTTT. This chain links TRBV4-3 with TRBJ1-1; D is perhaps TRBD1 (5 bases). V lost 0 bases and J lost 7, with 21 bases in between. The CDR3 loop spans 17 amino acids. Per the germline V gene, CDR1 is LGHNA and CDR2 is YSLEER.

The table lists this clone with a few counts. The chain links TRBV6-5 to TRBJ1-5; D call uncertain. V gave up 0 bases and J gave up 2 bases, with 11 bases separating them. Germline-derived CDR1 and CDR2 are MNHEY and SVGAGI. The CDR3 has 16 amino acids. The CDR3 coding sequence is TGTGCCAGCAGTTACTCCGCCCCCCGGGGCAATCAGCCCCAGCATTTT. Translating it yields CASSYSAPRGNQPQHF.

The chain's CDR3 is CSGAVGAGGYTF. CDR3 nucleotides: TGCAGCGGTGCCGTGGGGGCAGGTGGCTACACCTTC. The V call is TRBV29-1, the J call TRBJ1-2; D may be TRBD1 (6 bases). The CDR3 has 12 amino acids. CDR1 and CDR2 from the germline V gene are SQVTM and ANQGSEA. The germline V and J ends were trimmed by 7 bases and 7 bases, with 16 bases remaining between them.

This clone was observed a few times. This chain uses TRBV4-3 with TRBJ1-1; D is perhaps TRBD1 (5 bases). The CDR3 is 17 amino acids. CDR1 is LGHNA, CDR2 YSLEER, per germline. The V and J ends lost 0 bases and 6 bases respectively, with 20 bases between them. CDR3 sequence reads: CASSQDLTSAGTPEAFF. Written as DNA, the CDR3 is TGCGCCAGCAGCCAAGATCTTACCTCGGCAGGGACTCCTGAAGCTTTCTTT.

The chain has TRBV10-3 and TRBJ1-6, with D tentatively TRBD1 (5 bases). Trimming removed 6 bases from V and 8 bases from J, with 11 bases in between. CDR3 size: 13 residues. Germline V gives CDR1 ENHRY, CDR2 SYGVKD. As DNA, the CDR3 is TGTGCCATCAGGTCAGGGACTGATTCACCCCTCCACTTT. This translates into CAIRSGTDSPLHF.

The chain joins TRBV2 to TRBJ1-2; 11 bases map to TRBD1. The length of the CDR3 is 12 residues. After removal of 6 bases from V and 7 bases from J, the junction contained 1 base not matched to a gene. Germline loops: CDR1 SNHLY, CDR2 FYNNEI. CDR3 protein: CASRDRGLGYTF. DNA of the CDR3: TGTGCCAGCAGGGACAGGGGGCTTGGCTACACCTTC.

This chain uses TRBV3-1 (or the pseudogene TRBV3-2) with TRBJ2-5; TRBD2 aligns across 9 bases. The CDR3 is 18 amino acids. V lost 1 base and J lost 2; bases outside the gene matches: 11. Germline CDR1 and CDR2: LGHDT and YNNKEL (reference sequence). This chain's CDR3 is CASSQGISGSSGQETQYF. CDR3 coding DNA: TGTGCCAGCAGCCAAGGTATTAGCGGGAGCTCGGGGCAAGAGACCCAGTACTTC.

The genes are TRBV4-1 and TRBJ2-3; 8 nucleotides agree with TRBD1. V lost 4 bases to trimming and J lost 3 bases; unmatched junction nucleotides: 3. This CDR3 comprises 14 residues. Germline V gives CDR1 MGHRA, CDR2 YSYEKL. DNA for the CDR3: TGCGCCAGCAGCCTTCGGACAGGGACAGATACGCAGTATTTT. Its protein product is CASSLRTGTDTQYF.

The CDR3 DNA follows: TGTGCCAGCAGCGGGAACCGACAGGGGGAGACTGAAGCTTTCTTT. Amino acid sequence: CASSGNRQGETEAFF. The chain couples TRBV9 to TRBJ1-1; 9 nucleotides align to TRBD1. CDR3 length: 15 residues. Germline assignment: CDR1 SGDLS and CDR2 YYNGEE. V trimming: 3 bases; J trimming: 5 bases; junction bases outside the gene matches: 8.